The rows below give T cell receptor beta chains drawn from one sample of a study of blood T cell repertoires in COVID-19. Clones were sequenced by immunoSEQ multiplex PCR, and TCRdb holds only the in-frame ones, with some missing. Here the sample spans 90,000 to 130,000 clones, less than 85% being singletons. Sample: peripheral blood. The receptors were gathered from a woman at least 80 years old with acute or convalescent COVID-19. Both conserved end residues are part of each CDR3. The D gene is left open where the match is weak. Expanded clones are given a class, and other clones once, few, many or no size at all.

v_call: TRBV4-3
d_call: TRBD1
j_call: TRBJ1-1
clone_size: NA
cdr3_aa: CASSQDRGLNTEAFF
cdr3_nt: TGCGCCAGCAGCCAAGACAGGGGGCTAAACACTGAAGCTTTCTTT

v_call: TRBV19
d_call: TRBD1
j_call: TRBJ1-5
clone_size: few
cdr3_aa: CASSQGDRQPQHF
cdr3_nt: TGTGCCAGTAGCCAGGGGGATAGGCAGCCCCAGCATTTT

v_call: TRBV20-1
d_call: NA
j_call: TRBJ2-3
clone_size: NA
cdr3_aa: CSASGVGGTDTQYF
cdr3_nt: TGCAGTGCTAGTGGGGTAGGAGGCACAGATACGCAGTATTTT

v_call: TRBV5-8
d_call: TRBD1
j_call: TRBJ1-5
clone_size: NA
cdr3_aa: CASSPAGGTGALSQHF
cdr3_nt: TGTGCCAGCAGCCCGGCGGGGGGGACAGGCGCTCTGTCCCAGCATTTT

v_call: TRBV16
d_call: NA
j_call: TRBJ1-5
clone_size: NA
cdr3_aa: CASSQLAGEGQPQHF
cdr3_nt: TGTGCCAGCAGCCAATTAGCGGGAGAGGGTCAGCCCCAGCATTTT

v_call: TRBV3-1/TRBV3-2
d_call: TRBD1
j_call: TRBJ1-6
clone_size: NA
cdr3_aa: CASSRTSWGTGGSPLHF
cdr3_nt: TGTGCCAGCAGCCGTACCTCCTGGGGGACAGGGGGTTCACCCCTCCACTTT

v_call: TRBV30
d_call: NA
j_call: TRBJ1-1
clone_size: NA
cdr3_aa: CAWSVGGITEAFF
cdr3_nt: TGTGCCTGGAGTGTGGGGGGGATCACTGAAGCTTTCTTT

v_call: TRBV4-1
d_call: NA
j_call: TRBJ1-5
clone_size: medium-sized
cdr3_aa: CASSQFTGSNQPQHF
cdr3_nt: TGCGCCAGCAGCCAATTTACAGGAAGCAATCAGCCCCAGCATTTT

v_call: TRBV5-1
d_call: TRBD1
j_call: TRBJ2-6
clone_size: NA
cdr3_aa: CASSYQGAPYSGANVLTF
cdr3_nt: TGCGCCAGCAGCTATCAGGGGGCCCCCTACTCTGGGGCCAACGTCCTGACTTTC

v_call: TRBV5-1
d_call: NA
j_call: TRBJ1-4
clone_size: NA
cdr3_aa: CASSQHQEDEKLFF
cdr3_nt: TGCGCCAGCAGTCAACACCAGGAAGATGAAAAACTGTTTTTT

v_call: TRBV7-2
d_call: NA
j_call: TRBJ1-6
clone_size: few
cdr3_aa: CASSFVDTIGSPLHF
cdr3_nt: TGTGCCAGCAGCTTCGTCGACACGATCGGCTCACCCCTCCACTTT

v_call: TRBV18
d_call: NA
j_call: TRBJ2-1
clone_size: NA
cdr3_aa: CASSPQGGTQNEQFF
cdr3_nt: TGTGCCAGCTCACCCCAGGGAGGAACACAGAATGAGCAGTTCTTC

v_call: TRBV19
d_call: TRBD1
j_call: TRBJ1-5
clone_size: NA
cdr3_aa: CASSPDGTGLPGSQPQHF
cdr3_nt: TGTGCCAGTAGTCCTGACGGGACAGGTCTCCCGGGTAGTCAGCCCCAGCATTTT

v_call: TRBV19
d_call: TRBD2
j_call: TRBJ2-1
clone_size: NA
cdr3_aa: CASSTSGRAYYNEQFF
cdr3_nt: TGTGCCAGCTCTACGAGCGGGAGAGCATACTACAATGAGCAGTTCTTC

v_call: TRBV5-1
d_call: NA
j_call: TRBJ2-1
clone_size: few
cdr3_aa: CASSSTLAGEQFF
cdr3_nt: TGCGCCAGCAGCAGTACCTTGGCGGGTGAGCAGTTCTTC

v_call: TRBV25-1
d_call: NA
j_call: TRBJ2-1
clone_size: NA
cdr3_aa: CASSGLNEQFF
cdr3_nt: TGTGCCAGCAGTGGGCTGAATGAGCAGTTCTTC

v_call: TRBV30
d_call: NA
j_call: TRBJ2-1
clone_size: few
cdr3_aa: CAWSEGTASGQFF
cdr3_nt: TGTGCCTGGAGTGAGGGGACTGCCTCGGGGCAGTTCTTC